The clone carrying this T cell receptor beta chain was recorded many times. The target antigen is unknown. These data come from a study of T cells in Graves' hyperthyroidism and ophthalmopathy. Study details: Upon initial diagnosis and before any treatment, peripheral blood was collected. Broader study findings: Ophthalmopathy and stable hyperthyroidism were told apart by a 13 V-J model. The blood repertoire included most of the expanded thyroid clonotypes above 0.001.

Template material for amplifying TCR beta CDR3 regions consisted of RNA transcripts. First-round RT-PCR with HTBI primers amplified the TCR CDR3 region. TCRdb re-derived calls from the multiplex PCR reads in MiXCR, one entry per CDR3 protein. The sample has approximately 610,000 distinct CDR3 sequences, roughly 15% seen once. Sequencing was done on a sample of blood. The sequence came from a woman in her thirties or forties with Graves' ophthalmopathy.

The CDR3, as DNA: TGCAGCGCCACGGGGGGTTCTAACTATGGCTACACCTTC. Amino acids: CSATGGSNYGYTF. This chain connects TRBV29-1 to TRBJ1-2; a weak D match, TRBD1 (5 bases). Per the germline V gene, CDR1 is SQVTM and CDR2 is ANQGSEA. Trimming took 7 bases from V and 0 from J, leaving 12 bases between them. The CDR3 extends over 13 amino acids.